Listed below are T cell receptor beta chains from one sample, sequenced in a study of blood T cell repertoires in COVID-19. TCRdb's copy holds only in-frame clones and misses some; the assay was immunoSEQ multiplex PCR. The sample shows fewer than 150,000 clones, about 82% of them seen only once. Specimen: peripheral blood. These receptors all come from a middle-aged man with acute or convalescent COVID-19. Both conserved end residues are part of each CDR3. A D gene is named only where the DNA matches it firmly. Expanded clones are given a class, and other clones once, few, many or no size at all.

j_call	d_call	clone_size	v_call	cdr3_aa	cdr3_nt
TRBJ2-6	TRBD1	-	TRBV4-2	CASSQERQGGTGANVLTF	TGTGCCAGCAGCCAAGAGAGACAGGGTGGTACTGGGGCCAACGTCCTGACTTTC
TRBJ1-4	-	-	TRBV28	CASSAGGAREKLFF	TGTGCCAGCAGCGCCGGCGGGGCGCGGGAAAAACTGTTTTTT
TRBJ1-4	-	-	TRBV9	CASSVRGEDEKLFF	TGTGCCAGCAGCGTCAGGGGTGAGGATGAAAAACTGTTTTTT
TRBJ2-7	-	-	TRBV5-8	CASSSYEQYF	TGTGCCAGCAGCTCTTACGAGCAGTACTTC
TRBJ2-7	TRBD1	-	TRBV3-1/TRBV3-2	CASSQLGQGKNEQYF	TGTGCCAGCAGCCAACTGGGACAGGGAAAAAACGAGCAGTACTTC
TRBJ2-7	-	-	TRBV11-2	CASSLRFGASSYEQYF	TGTGCCAGCAGCTTACGGTTCGGTGCAAGCTCCTACGAGCAGTACTTC
TRBJ2-5	-	-	TRBV19	CASTTGDQETQYF	TGTGCCAGTACAACCGGAGACCAAGAGACCCAGTACTTC
TRBJ2-7	TRBD1	once	TRBV29-1	CSVTNSDRGSYYEQYF	TGCAGCGTCACTAACTCGGACAGGGGTTCATACTACGAGCAGTACTTC
TRBJ1-1	-	-	TRBV15	CATSRAHIQGNTEAFF	TGTGCCACCAGCAGAGCCCACATACAGGGGAACACTGAAGCTTTCTTT
TRBJ2-7	-	-	TRBV5-1	CASSLQGGGNRLQQYF	TGCGCCAGCAGCTTGCAGGGGGGCGGGAATCGTTTACAGCAGTACTTC
TRBJ1-2	TRBD1	-	TRBV19	CASRAGQDNYGYTF	TGTGCCAGTCGCGCGGGACAGGATAACTATGGCTACACCTTC
TRBJ2-2	-	-	TRBV14	CASNQGLFTGELFF	TGTGCCAGCAACCAGGGACTCTTCACCGGGGAGCTGTTTTTT
TRBJ2-7	-	-	TRBV10-2	CASSERGFLNYEQYF	TGCGCCAGCAGTGAGAGGGGGTTCCTTAACTACGAGCAGTACTTC
TRBJ1-5	TRBD1	-	TRBV28	CASSLPQGDSQPQHF	TGTGCCAGCAGTTTACCTCAGGGGGATAGTCAGCCCCAGCATTTT
TRBJ2-1	TRBD2	-	TRBV5-1	CASSLSIQAGDEQFF	TGCGCCAGCAGCTTGAGTATACAGGCGGGGGATGAGCAGTTCTTC
TRBJ1-2	-	-	TRBV1	CTSSPGGSNYGYTF	TGCACCAGCAGCCCAGGGGGGAGTAACTATGGCTACACCTTC
TRBJ1-1	TRBD1	-	TRBV19	CASSNRGPAFF	TGTGCCAGTAGTAACAGGGGGCCAGCTTTCTTT
TRBJ1-3	TRBD1	-	TRBV29-1	CSVGTDWSGNTIYF	TGCAGCGTCGGGACAGACTGGTCTGGAAACACCATATATTTT
TRBJ1-1	-	-	TRBV19	CASSYRPGERNTEAFF	TGTGCCAGTAGTTATCGTCCGGGAGAAAGGAACACTGAAGCTTTCTTT
TRBJ2-7	-	-	TRBV19	CASSIQGPTYEQYF	TGTGCCAGTAGTATACAGGGTCCCACCTACGAGCAGTACTTC
TRBJ2-3	TRBD2	-	TRBV13	CASSRGLARTDTQYF	TGTGCCAGCAGCCGGGGACTAGCGCGCACAGATACGCAGTATTTT
TRBJ2-2	-	-	TRBV7-6	CASSRTTTNTGELFF	TGTGCCAGCAGCCGAACGACAACGAACACCGGGGAGCTGTTTTTT
TRBJ2-3	TRBD2	-	TRBV10-3	CAISSGRDTDTQYF	TGTGCCATCAGTAGCGGGAGGGACACAGATACGCAGTATTTT
TRBJ1-2	-	-	TRBV12-3/TRBV12-4	CASRGANYGYTF	TGTGCCAGCAGGGGAGCTAACTATGGCTACACCTTC
TRBJ1-4	TRBD1	-	TRBV6-5	CASSYSGTGVEKLFF	TGTGCCAGCAGTTACTCAGGGACAGGGGTTGAAAAACTGTTTTTT
TRBJ1-2	-	-	TRBV18	CASSPSVLAYGYTF	TGTGCCAGCTCACCATCAGTTCTAGCCTATGGCTACACCTTC
TRBJ2-3	-	-	TRBV5-1	CASADERVPDTQYF	TGCGCCAGTGCGGATGAGCGGGTGCCAGATACGCAGTATTTT
TRBJ2-7	-	-	TRBV6-5	CASSYSRAYEQYF	TGTGCCAGCAGTTACTCGAGGGCCTACGAGCAGTACTTC
TRBJ2-1	-	-	TRBV6-1	CASSEALRAGYNEQFF	TGTGCCAGCAGTGAAGCGCTTAGGGCGGGTTACAATGAGCAGTTCTTC
TRBJ2-1	-	-	TRBV11-2	CASSSLPVAGNEQFF	TGTGCCAGCAGCTCTCTCCCGGTGGCAGGAAATGAGCAGTTCTTC
TRBJ2-1	TRBD2	-	TRBV11-3	CASSLVAGGSYNEQFF	TGTGCCAGCAGCTTAGTAGCGGGAGGATCCTACAATGAGCAGTTCTTC
TRBJ2-2	-	once	TRBV4-2	CASTYTGELFF	TGTGCCAGCACCTACACCGGGGAGCTGTTTTTT
TRBJ1-1	-	-	TRBV10-3	CAISDKDSGSTEAFF	TGTGCCATCAGTGACAAGGATTCTGGGAGCACTGAAGCTTTCTTT
TRBJ1-3	-	-	TRBV7-9	CASSPRFSGNTIYF	TGTGCCAGCAGCCCCAGGTTCTCTGGAAACACCATATATTTT
TRBJ2-7	TRBD1	few	TRBV30	CAWGQGPDEQYF	TGTGCCTGGGGACAGGGTCCGGACGAGCAGTACTTC
TRBJ2-2	TRBD1	-	TRBV2	CASSVPGTGFNTGELFF	TGTGCCAGCAGTGTGCCCGGGACAGGGTTTAACACCGGGGAGCTGTTTTTT